These 30 T cell receptor beta chains originate from one sample sequenced in a study of cytomegalovirus exposure and HLA in healthy donors. The PCR contained 60 Vbeta and 13 Jbeta primers. Profiling relied on immunoSEQ multiplex PCR, and the TCRdb table lists in-frame clones only, not all of them. The table lists around 210,000 clones. Sequencing was performed on PBMCs. The receptor set was obtained from a girl aged 2 to 10 in good health and CMV-seropositive.

The chain has TRBV28 and TRBJ1-5; D gene ambiguous. CDR3 length: 14 residues. Trimming stripped 5 bases from V and 1 base from J, with 9 bases between. Per the germline V gene, CDR1 is MDHEN and CDR2 is SYDVKM. The CDR3 here is CASSQVRSNQPQHF. DNA of the CDR3: TGTGCCAGCAGTCAGGTCCGGAGCAATCAGCCCCAGCATTTT.

The chain carries TRBV4-2 and TRBJ2-3, with 7 nucleotides matching TRBD2. J was trimmed by 4 bases and V by 6 bases; bases with no gene match: 13. Germline V gene data show CDR1 as LGHNA and CDR2 as YNFKEQ. The CDR3 is 16 amino acids. CDR3: CASRLLAGVGADTQYF. In DNA, the CDR3 is TGTGCCAGCAGACTTTTGGCGGGAGTGGGGGCAGATACGCAGTATTTT.

As to this clone: Distinct nucleotide sequences in the sample also encode this CDR3. The CDR3 DNA reads as TGTGCCAGCAGTGATGTTACGGAGACTAGCACAGATACGCAGTATTTT. It is translated as CASSDVTETSTDTQYF. The genes are TRBV6-4 and TRBJ2-3; D call uncertain. Germline V CDR1 and CDR2: MRHNA, SNTAGT. Trimming removed 3 bases at V and 0 bases at J, with 13 bases between. The length of the CDR3 is 16 residues.

The chain has TRBV5-1 and TRBJ1-1; TRBD1 might be the D (6 bases). V lost 3 bases to trimming and J lost 8 bases, with 11 bases between them. CDR1 is SGHRS and CDR2 is YFSETQ in the germline V gene. CDR3 length equals 12 residues. The CDR3 bases are TGCGCCAGCAGCTACACGACAGGCGAAGCTTTCTTT. Its translation is CASSYTTGEAFF.

The chain couples TRBV28 to TRBJ2-7, with 7 nucleotides matching TRBD2. The V gene end was trimmed by 2 bases and the J gene end by 6 bases; junction bases not matched to a gene: 7. The germline gives CDR1 MDHEN, CDR2 SYDVKM. This CDR3 contains 14 residues. The CDR3 loop is CASSLGGRAREQYF. The CDR3 DNA sequence: TGTGCCAGCAGTTTAGGGGGGAGGGCGCGCGAGCAGTACTTC.

The rearrangement links TRBV19 to TRBJ1-1; no definite D call. The CDR3 has 14 amino acids. Trimming shortened V by 5 bases and J by 3 bases, and 13 bases separated the two germline ends. From germline, CDR1 is LNHDA and CDR2 SQIVND (reference sequence). The CDR3 protein is CASSRSGPYTEAFF. In DNA form, the CDR3 reads TGTGCCAGTAGTCGCTCAGGTCCCTACACTGAAGCTTTCTTT.

The V call is TRBV19, the J call TRBJ1-1; 7 bases align to TRBD1. J lost 2 bases, V lost 1 base, and 7 bases had no gene match. CDR1 is LNHDA and CDR2 is SQIVND in the germline V gene (reference sequence). The CDR3 has 16 residues. The CDR3 DNA follows: TGTGCCAGTAGTATAGTCCCGGGACAGCTAAACACTGAAGCTTTCTTT. Translated, it gives CASSIVPGQLNTEAFF.

The V and J genes are TRBV5-1 and TRBJ2-1, with 8 nucleotides matching TRBD1. CDR1 is SGHRS and CDR2 is YFSETQ in the germline V gene. The CDR3 spans 19 residues. The V gene end was trimmed by 5 bases and the J gene end by 0 bases; junction bases not matched to a gene: 16. The CDR3 reads CASSQDRVTTLSSYNEQFF. CDR3 nucleotides: TGCGCCAGCAGTCAGGACAGGGTTACAACACTAAGCTCCTACAATGAGCAGTTCTTC.

The chain uses TRBV27 and TRBJ2-3; unclear D gene. The CDR3 totals 13 residues. The germline gives CDR1 MNHEY, CDR2 SMNVEV (reference sequence). The V end was cut by 8 bases, the J end by 6 bases, with 15 bases between. The CDR3: CASGPYDWDTQYF. DNA for the CDR3: TGTGCCAGCGGCCCCTATGACTGGGATACGCAGTATTTT.

This rearrangement joins TRBV27 to TRBJ1-2; 8 bases are a match to TRBD1. This CDR3 has 19 amino acids. The ends lost 3 bases at V and 0 bases at J; junction bases unmatched: 15. Germline V gives CDR1 MNHEY, CDR2 SMNVEV (reference sequence). The CDR3 DNA follows: TGTGCCAGCAGTTTGCAGGGGGCCTGGGGACAACATACTAACTATGGCTACACCTTC. Its translation is CASSLQGAWGQHTNYGYTF.

The chain combines TRBV4-2 with TRBJ2-7, with 7 bases identical to TRBD2. Germline trimming cut 2 bases from V and 3 bases from J; bases unmatched to any gene: 7. CDR3 length: 15 residues. Germline values: CDR1 LGHNA, CDR2 YNFKEQ. The CDR3 is CASSQFGTINYEQYF. The CDR3 DNA is TGTGCCAGCAGCCAATTCGGGACTATCAACTACGAGCAGTACTTC.

This chain joins TRBV11-2 and TRBJ1-5, with a possible D match to TRBD1 (6 bases). The CDR3 length is 15 residues. Germline-derived CDR1 and CDR2 are SGHAT and FQNNGV. V was trimmed by 5 bases and J by 4 bases, leaving 15 bases between them. The CDR3 here is CASSKQGQLNQPQHF. In DNA form, the CDR3 reads TGTGCCAGCAGCAAACAGGGACAACTAAATCAGCCCCAGCATTTT.

The rearrangement uses TRBV9 and TRBJ2-7; tentative D call: TRBD2 (5 bases). The CDR3 loop spans 16 amino acids. CDR1 is SGDLS, CDR2 YYNGEE, per germline. Trimming shortened V by 0 bases and J by 6 bases, and 19 bases separated the two germline ends. The CDR3 spells CASSVESSHSRGEQYF. The CDR3 DNA sequence: TGTGCCAGCAGCGTAGAATCTAGTCATTCACGGGGCGAGCAGTACTTC.

The chain joins TRBV5-5 to TRBJ2-5; tentatively, D is TRBD1 (6 bases). The CDR3 sequence is 17 residues long. V lost 3 bases to trimming and J lost 1 base, with 19 bases between them. Germline-derived CDR1 and CDR2 are SGHKS and YYEKEE (reference sequence). In DNA, the CDR3 is TGTGCCAGCAGCTGGCCCGACCTGGGGGCAGGCCAAGAGACCCAGTACTTC. Translation gives CASSWPDLGAGQETQYF.

The chain links TRBV5-1 to TRBJ2-1; D not resolved. The CDR3 spans 15 residues. In germline, CDR1 is SGHRS, CDR2 YFSETQ. V dropped 0 bases and J dropped 5 bases, with 12 bases sitting between them. CDR3: CASSLDRAENNEQFF. CDR3 nucleotide sequence: TGCGCCAGCAGCTTGGATCGTGCGGAGAACAATGAGCAGTTCTTC.

The rearrangement links TRBV5-6 to TRBJ1-2; 7 bases are a match to TRBD1. The germline V gene encodes CDR1 SGHDT and CDR2 YYEEEE. The CDR3 length is 14 residues. The V segment lost 0 bases and the J segment 8 bases; nucleotides outside the gene matches: 7. For the CDR3, the DNA is TGTGCCAGCAGCTTGGGATGGGACAGTCGGGGCTACACCTTC. Its translation: CASSLGWDSRGYTF. Drawing the rest from reference TRBV5-6 and TRBJ1-2, the complete variable domain is DAGVTQSPTHLIKTRGQQVTLRCSPKSGHDTVSWYQQALGQGPQFIFQYYEEEERQRGNFPDRFSGHQFPNYSSELNVNALLLGDSALYLCASSLGWDSRGYTFGSGTRLTVV.

The J gene is TRBJ2-7, the V gene TRBV23-1; no clear D gene. TRBV23-1 is noted as an ORF with a role that remains uncertain. The CDR3 spans 13 residues. Trimming cost V 5 bases and J 1 base, with 9 bases left between them. The CDR3 loop is CASSAVFSYEQYF. The CDR3 nucleotides read TGCGCCAGCAGTGCGGTTTTTTCCTACGAGCAGTACTTC.

V usage is TRBV11-3 and J usage is TRBJ2-3, with 7 bases identical to TRBD2. Germline assignment: CDR1 SGHNT and CDR2 YENEEA. The V segment lost 5 bases and the J segment 0 bases; nucleotides outside the gene matches: 5. The CDR3 runs 15 residues. The CDR3 DNA reads TGTGCCAGCAGCCGCGGTAGCGGGAGCACAGATACGCAGTATTTT. This gives the protein CASSRGSGSTDTQYF.

The genes are TRBV27 and TRBJ2-7, with TRBD2 matching 10 bases. The germline CDR1 and CDR2 sequences are MNHEY and SMNVEV (reference sequence). V dropped 5 bases and J dropped 3; count of bases not matched to a gene: 7. The CDR3 is 15 amino acids. The CDR3 nucleotides read TGTGCCAGCAGTCCTCGCCTAGCGGGAGTCTACGAGCAGTACTTC. Translating gives CASSPRLAGVYEQYF.

This sequence joins TRBV28 and TRBJ2-3; a possible D gene is TRBD2 (6 bases). Trimming removed 6 bases from V and 2 bases from J, with 15 bases in between. This CDR3 is 15 amino acids long. CDR1 MDHEN and CDR2 SYDVKM come from the germline V gene. This CDR3 reads CASSPPGLNTDTQYF. The CDR3 DNA reads as TGTGCCAGCAGCCCGCCGGGACTCAACACAGATACGCAGTATTTT.

V gene TRBV5-4 combines with J gene TRBJ1-6; 8 nucleotides line up with TRBD1. CDR1 SGHNT and CDR2 YYREEE come from the germline V gene (reference sequence). The CDR3 sequence is 15 residues long. Losses at the gene ends were 4 bases for V and 5 bases for J; bases not matched to a gene: 5. CDR3 loop: CASSPTGGNNSPLHF. CDR3 nucleotides: TGTGCCAGCAGCCCAACAGGGGGGAATAATTCACCCCTCCACTTT.

V and J are TRBV28 and TRBJ2-7; 8 nucleotides agree with TRBD2. The CDR3 has 14 residues. The germline V gene encodes CDR1 MDHEN and CDR2 SYDVKM. After removal of 2 bases from V and 4 bases from J, the junction contained 4 bases not matched to a gene. CDR3 protein: CASSLSGGGYEQYF. The CDR3 bases are TGTGCCAGCAGTTTAAGCGGGGGTGGGTACGAGCAGTACTTC.

The V and J genes are TRBV4-1 and TRBJ2-1, with a weak D call TRBD1 (5 bases). The germline gives CDR1 MGHRA, CDR2 YSYEKL. The germline V and J ends were trimmed by 0 bases and 10 bases, with 10 bases remaining between them. CDR3 length equals 13 residues. CDR3 in amino acids: CASSQDPGWEQFF. CDR3 nucleotide sequence: TGCGCCAGCAGCCAAGATCCAGGGTGGGAGCAGTTCTTC.

The chain recombines TRBV9 with TRBJ2-3; a possible D gene is TRBD2 (6 bases). From germline, CDR1 is SGDLS and CDR2 YYNGEE. V was shortened by 4 bases and J by 0 bases, with 12 bases between the two germline ends. The length of the CDR3 is 15 residues. CDR3 region: CASSLTGRSTDTQYF. Here the CDR3 DNA reads TGTGCCAGCAGCTTGACCGGGAGAAGCACAGATACGCAGTATTTT.

The chain is built from TRBV5-6 and TRBJ2-7; 8 nucleotides line up with TRBD2. The CDR3 contains 15 residues. V shed 5 bases, J shed 9 bases, and the junction held 16 bases outside the gene matches. Per the germline V gene, CDR1 is SGHDT and CDR2 is YYEEEE. CDR3 bases: TGTGCCAGCAGTCATAGCGGGACTAGTGGGTCCGGGCAGTACTTC. This encodes CASSHSGTSGSGQYF.

CDR3 nucleotides: TGCAGCTCGATCCGGGGTGTCACTGAAGCTTTCTTT. It is translated as CSSIRGVTEAFF. The chain uses TRBV29-1 and TRBJ1-1, with D unclear. The CDR3 spans 12 residues. Trimming took 8 bases from V and 4 from J, leaving 14 bases between them. CDR1 is SQVTM and CDR2 is ANQGSEA in the germline V gene.

The genes are TRBV18 and TRBJ1-1, with D possibly TRBD1 on 6 matching bases. The CDR3 is 15 residues long. V lost 4 bases to trimming and J lost 4 bases, with 16 bases between them. The germline V gene has CDR1 KGHSH and CDR2 LQKENI. Here the CDR3 reads CASSLTGTMSTEAFF. In DNA form, the CDR3 reads TGTGCCAGCTCACTTACAGGGACGATGAGCACTGAAGCTTTCTTT.

The chain links TRBV6-4 to TRBJ2-2, with D unclear. Trimming took 6 bases from V and 6 from J, leaving 2 bases between them. CDR1 and CDR2 from the germline V gene are MRHNA and SNTAGT. This CDR3 contains 10 residues. The DNA for the CDR3 is TGTGCCAGCAGCGCCGGGGAGCTGTTTTTT. It specifies CASSAGELFF.

The V gene is TRBV28, the J gene TRBJ2-5; 8 bases match TRBD1. J was trimmed by 1 base and V by 4 bases; bases with no gene match: 14. The CDR3 has 18 amino acids. From germline, CDR1 is MDHEN and CDR2 SYDVKM. The chain's CDR3 is CASSSLRDAGTGQETQYF. The CDR3 bases are TGTGCCAGCAGTTCACTACGCGACGCCGGGACAGGCCAAGAGACCCAGTACTTC.

In DNA, the CDR3 is TGTGCCAGCATCCGGACAGGGAACACCGGGGAGCTGTTTTTT. Translation: CASIRTGNTGELFF. The chain has TRBV2 and TRBJ2-2; the match to TRBD1 covers 7 bases. The CDR3 has 14 residues. Germline CDR1 SNHLY, CDR2 FYNNEI. The V and J ends lost 7 bases and 1 base, in that order; junction bases with no gene match: 3.